These 21 T cell receptor beta chains came from one sample sequenced in a study of cytomegalovirus exposure and HLA in healthy donors. The primer mix had 60 Vbeta and 13 Jbeta primers. Only in-frame clones appear in the TCRdb table, and some are missing; sequencing was by immunoSEQ multiplex PCR. The sample contains some 140,000 clones, 83% of which appear only once. The specimen sequenced was PBMCs. Source of these receptors: a middle-aged man in good health and CMV-seronegative.

The V call is TRBV6-5, the J call TRBJ1-6; TRBD1 aligns across 9 bases. The CDR3 is 14 residues long. V lost 2 bases, J lost 10 bases, and 3 bases stayed unmatched. CDR1 and CDR2 (germline): MNHEY, SVGAGI. The CDR3 DNA reads TGTGCCAGCAGTTACGGACAGGGGAGGTCACCCCTCCACTTT. This sequence encodes CASSYGQGRSPLHF.

This chain joins TRBV27 and TRBJ2-2; no clear D. The V gene's germline CDR1 is MNHEY and CDR2 SMNVEV (reference sequence). V gave up 2 bases and J gave up 7 bases, with 14 bases separating them. The CDR3 sequence is 15 residues long. The CDR3 sequence: CASSLRRPASGELFF. DNA of the CDR3: TGTGCCAGCAGTTTACGGCGGCCCGCCAGCGGGGAGCTGTTTTTT.

The table lists this clone with a few counts. Here the CDR3 DNA reads TGTGCCAGCAGCTACCGGGACAGGTATCTTGGCGAGCAGTACTTC. Amino acids: CASSYRDRYLGEQYF. The chain couples TRBV5-5 to TRBJ2-7; 8 bases line up with TRBD1. CDR1 SGHKS and CDR2 YYEKEE come from the germline V gene (reference sequence). This CDR3 comprises 15 residues. Trimming took 3 bases from V and 6 from J; bases not matched to a gene: 11.

This clone was recorded once. The chain has TRBV7-9 and TRBJ2-3; 7 bases match TRBD1. V trimming: 5 bases; J trimming: 2 bases; junction bases outside the gene matches: 7. The CDR3 has 15 residues. Per germline, CDR1 SEHNR and CDR2 FQNEAQ (reference sequence). This CDR3 reads CASSIRQGHTDTQYF. The CDR3, as DNA: TGTGCCAGCAGCATCCGACAGGGACACACAGATACGCAGTATTTT.

This CDR3 reads CASSSTGVGGYTF. The DNA of the CDR3 is TGTGCCAGCAGCTCCACAGGGGTCGGGGGCTACACCTTC. V and J are TRBV28 and TRBJ1-2, with 7 bases matching TRBD1. The V and J ends lost 6 bases and 8 bases, in that order; junction bases with no gene match: 9. The CDR3 is 13 amino acids. Germline CDR1 reads MDHEN; CDR2 reads SYDVKM.

The rearrangement joins TRBV2 to TRBJ2-7; TRBD1 agrees at 10 bases. The length of the CDR3 is 16 residues. V trimming: 0 bases; J trimming: 2 bases; junction bases outside the gene matches: 4. Germline V gene lookup returns CDR1 SNHLY and CDR2 FYNNEI. CDR3 DNA: TGTGCCAGCAGTGAAGCGGGCGGGACAGGGGCCTACGAGCAGTACTTC. Its translation is CASSEAGGTGAYEQYF. The complete variable domain, with remaining parts taken from reference TRBV2 and TRBJ2-7, reads EPEVTQTPSHQVTQMGQEVILRCVPISNHLYFYWYRQILGQKVEFLVSFYNNEISEKSEIFDDQFSVERPDGSNFTLKIRSTKLEDSAMYFCASSEAGGTGAYEQYFGPGTRLTVT.

V usage is TRBV5-4 and J usage is TRBJ1-5; D is ambiguous. The CDR3 is 13 amino acids. Germline assignment: CDR1 SGHNT and CDR2 YYREEE (reference sequence). Trimming took 4 bases from V and 4 from J, leaving 9 bases between them. The CDR3 loop reads CASSVGGNQPQHF. The DNA of the CDR3 is TGTGCCAGCAGCGTCGGCGGAAATCAGCCCCAGCATTTT. Based on the CDR3 plus reference TRBV5-4 and TRBJ1-5, the full variable domain is ETGVTQSPTHLIKTRGQQVTLRCSSQSGHNTVSWYQQALGQGPQFIFQYYREEENGRGNFPPRFSGLQFPNYSSELNVNALELDDSALYLCASSVGGNQPQHFGDGTRLSIL.

This clone was observed a handful of times. This sample includes further DNA sequences coding for the same CDR3. The chain joins TRBV5-1 to TRBJ2-7; 9 bases map to TRBD1. The V gene end was trimmed by 2 bases and the J gene end by 5 bases; junction bases not matched to a gene: 5. CDR1 and CDR2 from the germline V gene are SGHRS and YFSETQ. The CDR3 extends over 14 amino acids. The CDR3 protein is CASSLQTGGNEQYF. The CDR3 nucleotides read TGCGCCAGCAGCTTACAAACAGGGGGCAACGAGCAGTACTTC.

The chain links TRBV6-6 to TRBJ2-7; the match to TRBD1 covers 8 bases. Germline V gene sequence: CDR1 MNHNY, CDR2 SVGAGI (reference sequence). V was pared by 2 bases and J by 6 bases, with 6 bases of the junction left unmatched. CDR3 length: 14 amino acids. CDR3 DNA sequence: TGTGCCAGCAGTTACACACGACAGGGGACCGAGCAGTACTTC. It specifies CASSYTRQGTEQYF.

The rearrangement uses TRBV2 and TRBJ2-3, with TRBD1 as a possible D gene (9 bases). The CDR3 totals 15 residues. V dropped 7 bases and J dropped 5 bases, with 19 bases sitting between them. Germline assignment: CDR1 SNHLY and CDR2 FYNNEI. The DNA of the CDR3 is TGTGCCAGCATAGCGGGGACAGGGAGTCGAGATACGCAGTATTTT. Its protein product is CASIAGTGSRDTQYF.

V usage is TRBV5-1 and J usage is TRBJ1-2; 9 positions agree with TRBD1. This CDR3 is built from 15 residues. CDR1 SGHRS and CDR2 YFSETQ come from the germline V gene. The V segment lost 0 bases and the J segment 7 bases; nucleotides outside the gene matches: 7. The CDR3 reads CASSLDPTGGPGYTF. As DNA, the CDR3 is TGCGCCAGCAGCTTGGACCCTACAGGGGGCCCTGGCTACACCTTC.

The chain joins TRBV29-1 to TRBJ2-3, with 8 bases matching TRBD1. The CDR3 loop spans 14 amino acids. Losses at the gene ends were 7 bases for V and 1 base for J; bases not matched to a gene: 7. Looked up from germline, CDR1 is SQVTM and CDR2 is ANQGSEA. The CDR3 region has the DNA TGCAGCGCCGATCGGACAGGGCGCACAGATACGCAGTATTTT. Translated: CSADRTGRTDTQYF.

This chain joins TRBV19 and TRBJ2-1; 14 bases match TRBD2. CDR1 LNHDA and CDR2 SQIVND come from the germline V gene (reference sequence). Trimming took 3 bases from V and 8 from J; bases not matched to a gene: 6. The CDR3 extends over 16 amino acids. CDR3 sequence (DNA): TGTGCCAGTAGTATTCATGGGACTAGCGGGAGCGATGAGCAGTTCTTC. This sequence encodes CASSIHGTSGSDEQFF.

The chain couples TRBV30 to TRBJ2-5; TRBD1 aligns across 10 bases. The CDR3 length is 13 residues. The V gene end was trimmed by 7 bases and the J gene end by 3 bases; junction bases not matched to a gene: 5. Germline CDR1 and CDR2: GTSNPN and SVGIG (reference sequence). The CDR3 coding sequence is TGTGCCTCGCGGGGGACAGGGGAAGAGACCCAGTACTTC. Protein product: CASRGTGEETQYF.

Details on this clone: An end of the junction differs from the germline gene, which may be a read error. The V call is TRBV7-7, the J call TRBJ2-1, with 7 bases fitting TRBD1. This CDR3 spans 15 amino acids. Germline V gene data show CDR1 as SSHAT and CDR2 as FNYEAQ (reference sequence). The CDR3 nucleotides are TGTGCTAGCAGCTTAGGGGACAGTCCGGGGAATGAGCAGTTCTTC. Residues: CASSLGDSPGNEQFF. Combining the CDR3 with reference TRBV7-7 and TRBJ2-1 gives the whole variable domain GAGVSQSPRYKVTKRGQDVTLRCDPISSHATLYWYQQALGQGPEFLTYFNYEAQPDKSGLPSDRFSAERPEGSISTLTIQRTEQRDSAMYRCASSLGDSPGNEQFFGPGTRLTVL.

The chain recombines TRBV6-1 with TRBJ1-2, with 7 nucleotides matching TRBD1. Germline loops: CDR1 MNHNS, CDR2 SASEGT. CDR3 length: 15 amino acids. V lost 8 bases, J lost 4 bases, and 13 bases stayed unmatched. In DNA, the CDR3 is TGTGCCAGCCGAGTCCCGGGACAGTCCCTCTATGGCTACACCTTC. This gives the protein CASRVPGQSLYGYTF.

This clone came up a few times. The chain is built from TRBV5-6 and TRBJ2-2; 9 nucleotides agree with TRBD1. The CDR3 is 14 amino acids. The junction had 4 bases not matched to a gene; V was cut back by 4 bases and J by 6 bases. The V gene's germline CDR1 is SGHDT and CDR2 YYEEEE. CDR3 sequence (DNA): TGTGCCAGCAGCCGGACAGGGGAGGCCGGGGAGCTGTTTTTT. This translates into CASSRTGEAGELFF.

The chain has TRBV9 and TRBJ2-5, with 13 bases matching TRBD2. The better agreement between TRBJ2-7 and the DNA end casts doubt on the J call. The CDR3 consists of 17 residues. The germline CDR1 and CDR2 sequences are SGDLS and YYNGEE. The CDR3 DNA is TGTGCCAGCAGCCCACAAGGGACTAGCGGGGTAGGGTACGAGCAGTACTTC. Encoded protein: CASSPQGTSGVGYEQYF.

The J gene is TRBJ2-1, the V gene TRBV15, with TRBD1 identical over 8 bases. The CDR3 covers 15 residues. The J segment lost 3 bases and the V segment lost 2 bases, leaving 3 bases of the junction unmatched. Per germline, CDR1 LNHNV and CDR2 YYDKDF (reference sequence). Here the CDR3 DNA reads TGTGCCACCAGCAGACGGACAGGGAACTACAATGAGCAGTTCTTC. Protein: CATSRRTGNYNEQFF.

V usage is TRBV9 and J usage is TRBJ2-1, with 7 bases lining up with TRBD2. Germline loops: CDR1 SGDLS, CDR2 YYNGEE. V gave up 8 bases and J gave up 6 bases; unmatched junction bases: 11. The CDR3 totals 14 residues. The CDR3 DNA follows: TGTGCCAGTAGCCGGGCGGGAGCCGTCAATGAGCAGTTCTTC. Its protein product is CASSRAGAVNEQFF.

The chain is built from TRBV7-9 and TRBJ2-2; 9 positions match TRBD2. Germline CDR1 SEHNR, CDR2 FQNEAQ (reference sequence). The CDR3 consists of 15 residues. V was clipped by 5 bases and J by 7 bases; unmatched bases: 8. The CDR3 DNA follows: TGTGCCAGCAGCCTAAGGCGGGGGGGCATCGGGGAGCTGTTTTTT. This sequence encodes CASSLRRGGIGELFF.